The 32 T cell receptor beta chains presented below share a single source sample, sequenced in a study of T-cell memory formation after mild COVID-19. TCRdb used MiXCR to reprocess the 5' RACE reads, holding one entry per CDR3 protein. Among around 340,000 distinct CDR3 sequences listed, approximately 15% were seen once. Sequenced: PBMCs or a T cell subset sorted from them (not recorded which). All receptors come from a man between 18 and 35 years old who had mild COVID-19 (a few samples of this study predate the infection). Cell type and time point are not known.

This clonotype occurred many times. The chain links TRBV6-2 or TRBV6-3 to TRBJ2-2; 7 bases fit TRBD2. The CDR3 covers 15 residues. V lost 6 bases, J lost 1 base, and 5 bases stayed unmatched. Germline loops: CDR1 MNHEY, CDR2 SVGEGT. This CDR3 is CASSVGLGNTGELFF. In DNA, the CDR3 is TGTGCCAGCAGCGTCGGACTAGGGAACACCGGGGAGCTGTTTTTT.

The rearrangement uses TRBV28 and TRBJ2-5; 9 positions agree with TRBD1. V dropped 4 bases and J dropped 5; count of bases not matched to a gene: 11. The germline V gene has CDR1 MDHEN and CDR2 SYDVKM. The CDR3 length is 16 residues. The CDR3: CASSSHRGLGSETQYF. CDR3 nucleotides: TGTGCCAGCAGTTCGCACAGGGGGCTAGGTTCGGAGACCCAGTACTTC.

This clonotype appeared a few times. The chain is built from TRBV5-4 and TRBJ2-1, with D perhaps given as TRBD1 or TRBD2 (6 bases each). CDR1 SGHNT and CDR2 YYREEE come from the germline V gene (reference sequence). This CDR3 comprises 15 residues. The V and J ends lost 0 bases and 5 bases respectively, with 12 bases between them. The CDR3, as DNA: TGTGCCAGCAGCTTGGAGGGGGGCCTAAACAATGAGCAGTTCTTC. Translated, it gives CASSLEGGLNNEQFF.

The CDR3 reads CASSQDRQLYNEQFF. Here the CDR3 DNA reads TGCGCCAGCAGCCAAGATCGACAGCTTTACAATGAGCAGTTCTTC. The gene calls are TRBV4-1 and TRBJ2-1; tentatively, D is TRBD1 (5 bases). Germline V gene data show CDR1 as MGHRA and CDR2 as YSYEKL. This CDR3 spans 15 amino acids. With 0 bases removed from V and 4 bases from J, the gap between germline ends came to 10 bases.

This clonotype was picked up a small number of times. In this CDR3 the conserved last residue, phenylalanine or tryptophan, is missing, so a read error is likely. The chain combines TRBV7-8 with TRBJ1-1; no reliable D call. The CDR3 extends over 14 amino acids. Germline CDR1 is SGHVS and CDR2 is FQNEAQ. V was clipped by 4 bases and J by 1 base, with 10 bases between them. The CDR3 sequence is CASSSDLRNTEAFY. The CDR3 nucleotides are TGTGCCAGCAGCTCGGACCTTAGGAACACTGAAGCTTTCTAT.

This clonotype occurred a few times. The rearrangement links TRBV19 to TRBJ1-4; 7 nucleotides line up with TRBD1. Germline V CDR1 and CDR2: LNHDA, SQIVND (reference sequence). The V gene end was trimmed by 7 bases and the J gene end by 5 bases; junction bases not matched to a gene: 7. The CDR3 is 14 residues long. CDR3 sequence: CASKGGQINEKLFF. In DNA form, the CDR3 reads TGTGCCAGTAAAGGGGGACAGATCAATGAAAAACTGTTTTTT.

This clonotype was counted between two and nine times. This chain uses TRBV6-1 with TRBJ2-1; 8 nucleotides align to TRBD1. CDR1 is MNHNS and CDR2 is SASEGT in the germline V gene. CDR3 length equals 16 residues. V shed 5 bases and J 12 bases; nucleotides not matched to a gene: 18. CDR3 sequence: CASSPRDRTHVQGQFF. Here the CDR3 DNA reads TGTGCCAGCAGTCCCCGGGACAGGACCCACGTCCAGGGGCAGTTCTTC.

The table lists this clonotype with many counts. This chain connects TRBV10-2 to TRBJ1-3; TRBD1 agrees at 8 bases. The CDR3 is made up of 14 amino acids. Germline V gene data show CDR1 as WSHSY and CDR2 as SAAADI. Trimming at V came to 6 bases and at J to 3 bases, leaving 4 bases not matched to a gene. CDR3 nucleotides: TGCGCCAGCAGCAGGGGGCTGGATGGAAACACCATATATTTT. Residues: CASSRGLDGNTIYF.

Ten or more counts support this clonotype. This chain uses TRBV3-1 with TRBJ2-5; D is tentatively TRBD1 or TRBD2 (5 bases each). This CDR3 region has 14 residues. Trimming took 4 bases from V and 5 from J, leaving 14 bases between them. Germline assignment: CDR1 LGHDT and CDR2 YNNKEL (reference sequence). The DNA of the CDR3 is TGTGCCAGCAGCCCGTCCGGGACGGAGGAGACCCAGTACTTC. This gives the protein CASSPSGTEETQYF.

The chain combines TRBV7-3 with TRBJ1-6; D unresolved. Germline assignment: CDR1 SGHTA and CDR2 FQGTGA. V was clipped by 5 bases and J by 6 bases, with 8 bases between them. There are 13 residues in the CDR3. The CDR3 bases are TGTGCCAGCAGCCGGGAGACTAATTCACCCCTCCACTTT. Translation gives CASSRETNSPLHF.

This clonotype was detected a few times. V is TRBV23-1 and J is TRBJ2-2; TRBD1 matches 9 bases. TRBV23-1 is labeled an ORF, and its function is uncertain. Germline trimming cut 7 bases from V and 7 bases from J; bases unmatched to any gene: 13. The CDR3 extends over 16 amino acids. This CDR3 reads CASIETGGSRVGELFF. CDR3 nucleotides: TGCGCCAGCATAGAGACAGGGGGAAGTCGGGTCGGGGAGCTGTTTTTT.

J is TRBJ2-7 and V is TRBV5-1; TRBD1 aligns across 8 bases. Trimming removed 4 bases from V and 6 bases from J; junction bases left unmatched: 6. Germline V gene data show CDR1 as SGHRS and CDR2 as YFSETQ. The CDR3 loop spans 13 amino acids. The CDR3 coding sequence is TGCGCCAGCAGCCTCGGACAGGGTATCGAGCAGTACTTC. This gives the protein CASSLGQGIEQYF.

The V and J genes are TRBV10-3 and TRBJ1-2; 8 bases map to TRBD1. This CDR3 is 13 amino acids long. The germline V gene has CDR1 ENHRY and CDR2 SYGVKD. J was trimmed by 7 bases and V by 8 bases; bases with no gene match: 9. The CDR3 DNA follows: TGTGCCATCCTGACAGGGGCCCGGGGTGGCTACACCTTC. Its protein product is CAILTGARGGYTF.

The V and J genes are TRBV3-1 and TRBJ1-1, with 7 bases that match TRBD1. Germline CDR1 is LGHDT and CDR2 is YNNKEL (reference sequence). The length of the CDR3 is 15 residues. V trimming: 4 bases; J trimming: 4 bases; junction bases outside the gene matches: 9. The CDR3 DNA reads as TGTGCCAGCAGCCGACCGGGAGGGGGCATCACTGAAGCTTTCTTT. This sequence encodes CASSRPGGGITEAFF. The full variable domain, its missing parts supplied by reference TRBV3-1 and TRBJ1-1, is DTAVSQTPKYLVTQMGNDKSIKCEQNLGHDTMYWYKQDSKKFLKIMFSYNNKELIINETVPNRFSPKSPDKAHLNLHINSLELGDSAVYFCASSRPGGGITEAFFGQGTRLTVV.

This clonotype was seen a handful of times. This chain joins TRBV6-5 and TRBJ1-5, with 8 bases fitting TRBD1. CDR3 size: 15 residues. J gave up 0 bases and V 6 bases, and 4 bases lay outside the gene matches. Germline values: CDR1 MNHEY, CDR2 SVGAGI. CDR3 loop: CASRRQGSSNQPQHF. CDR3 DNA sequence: TGTGCCAGCAGGAGACAGGGGTCTAGCAATCAGCCCCAGCATTTT.

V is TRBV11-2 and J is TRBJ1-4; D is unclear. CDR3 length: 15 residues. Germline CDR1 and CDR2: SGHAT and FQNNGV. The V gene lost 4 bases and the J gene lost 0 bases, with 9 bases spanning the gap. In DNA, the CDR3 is TGTGCCAGCAGCTCATGGGGATCAACTAATGAAAAACTGTTTTTT. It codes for CASSSWGSTNEKLFF.

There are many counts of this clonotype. The CDR3: CASSLRQGMYEQYF. CDR3 coding DNA: TGTGCCAGCAGCTTACGACAGGGAATGTACGAGCAGTACTTC. This rearrangement joins TRBV7-6 to TRBJ2-7; 7 bases match TRBD1. The CDR3 loop spans 14 amino acids. With V trimmed by 2 bases and J by 4 bases, 5 bases remained unmatched. Germline CDR1 SGHVS, CDR2 FNYEAQ.

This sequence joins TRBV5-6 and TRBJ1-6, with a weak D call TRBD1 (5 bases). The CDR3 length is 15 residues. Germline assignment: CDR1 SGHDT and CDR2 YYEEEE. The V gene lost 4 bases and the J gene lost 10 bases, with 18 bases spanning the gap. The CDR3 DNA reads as TGTGCCAGCAGCCCGACGGGGCGGGGACGGTCACCCCTCCACTTT. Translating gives CASSPTGRGRSPLHF.

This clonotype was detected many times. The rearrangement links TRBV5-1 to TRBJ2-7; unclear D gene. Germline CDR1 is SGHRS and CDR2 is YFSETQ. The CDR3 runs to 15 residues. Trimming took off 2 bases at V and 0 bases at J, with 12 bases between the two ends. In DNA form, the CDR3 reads TGCGCCAGCAGCTTAGGACCGGCAAGCTCCTACGAGCAGTACTTC. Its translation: CASSLGPASSYEQYF.

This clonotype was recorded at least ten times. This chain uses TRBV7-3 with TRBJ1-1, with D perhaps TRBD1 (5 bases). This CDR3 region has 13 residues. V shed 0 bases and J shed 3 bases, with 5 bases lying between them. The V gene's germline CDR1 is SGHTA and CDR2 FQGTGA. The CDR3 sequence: CASSLTQDTEAFF. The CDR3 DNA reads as TGTGCCAGCAGCTTAACACAGGACACTGAAGCTTTCTTT. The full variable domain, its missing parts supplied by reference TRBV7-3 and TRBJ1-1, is GAGVSQTPSNKVTEKGKYVELRCDPISGHTALYWYRQSLGQGPEFLIYFQGTGAADDSGLPNDRFFAVRPEGSVSTLKIQRTERGDSAVYLCASSLTQDTEAFFGQGTRLTVV.

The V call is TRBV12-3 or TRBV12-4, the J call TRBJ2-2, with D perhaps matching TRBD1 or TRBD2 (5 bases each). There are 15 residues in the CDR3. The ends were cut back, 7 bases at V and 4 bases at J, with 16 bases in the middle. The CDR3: CASTLPGGGTGELFF. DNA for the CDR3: TGTGCCAGCACCCTCCCGGGTGGGGGCACCGGGGAGCTGTTTTTT.

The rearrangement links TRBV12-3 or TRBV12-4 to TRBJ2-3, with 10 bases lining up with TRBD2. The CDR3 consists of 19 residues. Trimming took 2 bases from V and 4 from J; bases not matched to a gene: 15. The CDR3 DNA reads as TGTGCCAGCAGTTTAAGGCTAGCGGGGGTCCCCGGGTCTCCAGATACGCAGTATTTT. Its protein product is CASSLRLAGVPGSPDTQYF.

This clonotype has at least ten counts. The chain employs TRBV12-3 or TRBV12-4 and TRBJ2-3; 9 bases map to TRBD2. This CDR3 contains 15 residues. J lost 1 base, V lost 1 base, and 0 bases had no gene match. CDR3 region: CASSLGLAGTDTQYF. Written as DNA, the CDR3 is TGTGCCAGCAGTTTAGGACTAGCGGGCACAGATACGCAGTATTTT.

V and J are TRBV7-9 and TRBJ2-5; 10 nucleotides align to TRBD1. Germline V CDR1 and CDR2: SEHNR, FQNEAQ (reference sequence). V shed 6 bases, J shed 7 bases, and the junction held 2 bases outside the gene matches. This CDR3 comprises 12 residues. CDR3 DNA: TGTGCCAGCAGGAGGGACAGGGGGACCCAGTACTTC. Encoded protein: CASRRDRGTQYF.

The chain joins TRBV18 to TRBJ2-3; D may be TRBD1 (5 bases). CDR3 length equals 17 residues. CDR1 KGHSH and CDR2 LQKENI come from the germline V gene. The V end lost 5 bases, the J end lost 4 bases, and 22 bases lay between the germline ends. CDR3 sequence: CASSSDGPGQGSDTQYF. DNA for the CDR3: TGTGCCAGCTCATCGGACGGGCCAGGCCAGGGATCAGATACGCAGTATTTT.

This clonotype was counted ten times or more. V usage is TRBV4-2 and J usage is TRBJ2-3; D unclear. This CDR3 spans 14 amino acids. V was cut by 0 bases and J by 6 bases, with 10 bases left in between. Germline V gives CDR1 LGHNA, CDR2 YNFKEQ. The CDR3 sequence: CASSQDPTTDTQYF. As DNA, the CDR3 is TGTGCCAGCAGCCAAGATCCAACTACCGATACGCAGTATTTT.

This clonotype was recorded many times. CDR3: CASGSATTEQFF. The CDR3 region has the DNA TGTGCTAGTGGCTCGGCCACTACTGAGCAGTTCTTC. The chain joins TRBV12-5 to TRBJ2-1, with D uncertain. The CDR3 extends over 12 amino acids. Per germline, CDR1 LGHNT and CDR2 FRNRAP. Trimming removed 6 bases at V and 9 bases at J, with 12 bases between.

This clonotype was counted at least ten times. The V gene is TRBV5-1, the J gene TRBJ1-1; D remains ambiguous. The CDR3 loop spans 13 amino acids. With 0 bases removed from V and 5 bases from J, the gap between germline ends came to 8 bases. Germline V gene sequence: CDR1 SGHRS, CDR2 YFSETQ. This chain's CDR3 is CASSLDSGTEAFF. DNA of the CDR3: TGCGCCAGCAGCTTGGATTCGGGTACTGAAGCTTTCTTT. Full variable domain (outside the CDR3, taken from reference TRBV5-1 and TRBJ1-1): KAGVTQTPRYLIKTRGQQVTLSCSPISGHRSVSWYQQTPGQGLQFLFEYFSETQRNKGNFPGRFSGRQFSNSRSEMNVSTLELGDSALYLCASSLDSGTEAFFGQGTRLTVV.

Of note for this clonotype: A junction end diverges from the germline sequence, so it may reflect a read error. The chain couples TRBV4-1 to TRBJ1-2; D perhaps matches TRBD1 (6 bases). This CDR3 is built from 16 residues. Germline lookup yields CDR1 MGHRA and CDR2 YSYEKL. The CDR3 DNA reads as TGCGCCAGCACCCAAGCGAGGACAGCCGCTATAGATGGCTACACCTTC. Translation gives CASTQARTAAIDGYTF.

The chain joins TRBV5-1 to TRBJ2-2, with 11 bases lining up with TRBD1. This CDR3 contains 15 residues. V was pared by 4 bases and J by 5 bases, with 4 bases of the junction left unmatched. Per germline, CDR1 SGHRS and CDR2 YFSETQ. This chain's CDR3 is CASSGGQGVTGELFF. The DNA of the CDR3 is TGCGCCAGCAGCGGGGGACAGGGGGTTACCGGGGAGCTGTTTTTT. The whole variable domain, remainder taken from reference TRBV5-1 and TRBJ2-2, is KAGVTQTPRYLIKTRGQQVTLSCSPISGHRSVSWYQQTPGQGLQFLFEYFSETQRNKGNFPGRFSGRQFSNSRSEMNVSTLELGDSALYLCASSGGQGVTGELFFGEGSRLTVL.

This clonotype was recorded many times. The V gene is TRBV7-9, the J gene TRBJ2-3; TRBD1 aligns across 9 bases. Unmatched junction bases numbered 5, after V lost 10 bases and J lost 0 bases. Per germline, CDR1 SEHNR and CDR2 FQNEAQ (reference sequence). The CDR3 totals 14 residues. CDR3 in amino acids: CATTGTGSTDTQYF. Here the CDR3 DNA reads TGTGCCACCACCGGGACAGGGAGCACAGATACGCAGTATTTT.

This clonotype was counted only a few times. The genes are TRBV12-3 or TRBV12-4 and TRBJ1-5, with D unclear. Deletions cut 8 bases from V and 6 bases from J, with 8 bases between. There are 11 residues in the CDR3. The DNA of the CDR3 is TGTGCCAGCGGAAAAGGTCAGCCCCAGCATTTT. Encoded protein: CASGKGQPQHF.